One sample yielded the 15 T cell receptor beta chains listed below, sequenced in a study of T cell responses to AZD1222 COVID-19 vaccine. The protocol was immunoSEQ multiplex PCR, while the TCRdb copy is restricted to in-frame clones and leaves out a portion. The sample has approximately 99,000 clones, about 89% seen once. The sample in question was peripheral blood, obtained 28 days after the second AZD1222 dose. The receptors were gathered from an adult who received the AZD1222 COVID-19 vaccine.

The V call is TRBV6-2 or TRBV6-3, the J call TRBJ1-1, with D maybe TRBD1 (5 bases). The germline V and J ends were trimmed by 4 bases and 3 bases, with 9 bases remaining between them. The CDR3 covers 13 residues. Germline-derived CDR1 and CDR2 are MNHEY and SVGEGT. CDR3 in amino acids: CASSWGPYTEAFF. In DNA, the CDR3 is TGTGCCAGCAGTTGGGGACCTTACACTGAAGCTTTCTTT.

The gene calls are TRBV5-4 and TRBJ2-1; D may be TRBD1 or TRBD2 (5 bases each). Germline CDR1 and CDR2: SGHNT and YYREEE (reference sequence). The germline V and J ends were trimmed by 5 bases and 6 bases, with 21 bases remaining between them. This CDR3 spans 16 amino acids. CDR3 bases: TGTGCCAGCAGACCCCGCCCCAGGGAGTACCCCAATGAGCAGTTCTTC. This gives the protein CASRPRPREYPNEQFF.

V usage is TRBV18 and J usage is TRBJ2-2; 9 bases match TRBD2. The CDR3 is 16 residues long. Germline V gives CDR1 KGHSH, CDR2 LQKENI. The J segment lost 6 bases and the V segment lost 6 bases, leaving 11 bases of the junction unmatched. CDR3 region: CASSQFSGRGSGELFF. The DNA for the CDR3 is TGTGCCAGCTCGCAGTTTAGCGGGAGAGGATCCGGGGAGCTGTTTTTT.

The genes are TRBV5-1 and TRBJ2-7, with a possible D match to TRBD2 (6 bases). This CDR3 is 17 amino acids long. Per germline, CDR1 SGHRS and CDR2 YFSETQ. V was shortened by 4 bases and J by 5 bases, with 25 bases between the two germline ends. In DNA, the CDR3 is TGCGCCAGCAGCCCCCGACTAGAGCCTAAATTTCTCCACGAGCAGTACTTC. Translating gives CASSPRLEPKFLHEQYF.

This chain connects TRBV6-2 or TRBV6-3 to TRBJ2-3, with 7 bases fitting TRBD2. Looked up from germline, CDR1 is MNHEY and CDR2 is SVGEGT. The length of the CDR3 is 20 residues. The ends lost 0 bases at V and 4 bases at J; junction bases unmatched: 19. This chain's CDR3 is CASSYSRLAESGPSPDTQYF. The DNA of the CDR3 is TGTGCCAGCAGTTACTCAAGGCTAGCGGAGTCGGGCCCAAGTCCAGATACGCAGTATTTT.

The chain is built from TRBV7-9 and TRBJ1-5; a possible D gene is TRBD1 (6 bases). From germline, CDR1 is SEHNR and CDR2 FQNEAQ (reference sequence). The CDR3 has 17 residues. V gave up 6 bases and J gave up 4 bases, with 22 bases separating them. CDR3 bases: TGTGCCAGCAGTAGAGGCGGGTCACAGGGTAAAAATCAGCCCCAGCATTTT. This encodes CASSRGGSQGKNQPQHF.

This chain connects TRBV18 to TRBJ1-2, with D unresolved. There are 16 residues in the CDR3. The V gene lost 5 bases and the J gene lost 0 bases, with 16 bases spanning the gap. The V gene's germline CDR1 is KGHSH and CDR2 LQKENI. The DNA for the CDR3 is TGTGCCAGCTCATCCCCCCGGCCGGGATCTAACTATGGCTACACCTTC. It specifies CASSSPRPGSNYGYTF.

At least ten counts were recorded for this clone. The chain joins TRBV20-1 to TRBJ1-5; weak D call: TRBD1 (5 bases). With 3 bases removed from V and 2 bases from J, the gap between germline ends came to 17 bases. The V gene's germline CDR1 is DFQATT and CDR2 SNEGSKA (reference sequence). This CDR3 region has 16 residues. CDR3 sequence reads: CSASNAGGEGNQPQHF. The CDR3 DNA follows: TGCAGTGCTAGTAATGCGGGGGGGGAAGGCAATCAGCCCCAGCATTTT.

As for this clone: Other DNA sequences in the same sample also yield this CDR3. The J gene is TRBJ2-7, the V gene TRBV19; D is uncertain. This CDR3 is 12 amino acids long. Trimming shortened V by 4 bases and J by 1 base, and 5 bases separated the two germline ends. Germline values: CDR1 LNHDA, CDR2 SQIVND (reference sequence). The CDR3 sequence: CASSTGSYEQYF. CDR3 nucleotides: TGTGCCAGTAGTACCGGGTCCTACGAGCAGTACTTC.

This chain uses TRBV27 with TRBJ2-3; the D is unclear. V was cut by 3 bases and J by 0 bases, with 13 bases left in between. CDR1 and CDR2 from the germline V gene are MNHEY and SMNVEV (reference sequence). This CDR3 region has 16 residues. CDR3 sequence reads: CASSFWAATSTDTQYF. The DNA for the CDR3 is TGTGCCAGCAGTTTCTGGGCCGCTACTAGCACAGATACGCAGTATTTT.

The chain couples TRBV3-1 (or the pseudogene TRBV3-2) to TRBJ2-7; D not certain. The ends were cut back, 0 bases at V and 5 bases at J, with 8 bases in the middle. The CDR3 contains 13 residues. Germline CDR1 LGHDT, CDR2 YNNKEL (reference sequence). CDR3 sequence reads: CASSQDWGNEQYF. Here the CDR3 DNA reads TGTGCCAGCAGCCAAGATTGGGGAAACGAGCAGTACTTC.

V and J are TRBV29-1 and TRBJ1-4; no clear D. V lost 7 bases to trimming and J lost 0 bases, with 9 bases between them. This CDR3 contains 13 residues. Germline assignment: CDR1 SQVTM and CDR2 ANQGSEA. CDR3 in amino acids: CSGTFTTNEKLFF. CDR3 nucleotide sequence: TGCAGCGGGACCTTCACAACTAATGAAAAACTGTTTTTT.

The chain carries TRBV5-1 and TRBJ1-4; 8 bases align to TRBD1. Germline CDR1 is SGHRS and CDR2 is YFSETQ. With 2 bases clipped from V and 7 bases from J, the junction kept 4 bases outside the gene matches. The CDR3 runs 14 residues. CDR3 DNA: TGCGCCAGCAGCTTAACGACAGGGGCTGAAAAACTGTTTTTT. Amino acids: CASSLTTGAEKLFF.

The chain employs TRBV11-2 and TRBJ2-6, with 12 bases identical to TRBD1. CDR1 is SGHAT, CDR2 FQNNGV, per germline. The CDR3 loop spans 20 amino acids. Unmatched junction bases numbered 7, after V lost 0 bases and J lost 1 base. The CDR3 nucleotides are TGTGCCAGCAGCTTAGATTGGGACAGGGGGCGCCGGTCTGGGGCCAACGTCCTGACTTTC. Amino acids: CASSLDWDRGRRSGANVLTF.

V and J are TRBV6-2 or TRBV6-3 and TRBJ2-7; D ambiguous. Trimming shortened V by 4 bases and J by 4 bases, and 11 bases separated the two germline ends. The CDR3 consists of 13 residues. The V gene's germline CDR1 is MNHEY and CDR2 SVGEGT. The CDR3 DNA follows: TGTGCCAGCAGTTGGGTCCCGGGTTACGAGCAGTACTTC. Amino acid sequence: CASSWVPGYEQYF.